These 2 T cell receptor beta chains came from one sample sequenced in a study of beta chain features in type 1 diabetes. Their antigen targets remain unknown. The authors reverse transcribed all of the isolated RNA, so sequencing captured expressed TCRB transcripts. This table comes from immunoSEQ multiplex PCR, and its TCRdb copy is limited to in-frame clones, with some not included. The sample includes more than 300,000 clones, around 12% of them seen just once. General observations from the study: TCRB CDR3 length was moderately but significantly reduced in all four CD4+ subsets of Type 1 diabetes patients.

The sample consisted of naive CD4+ T cells from blood. The receptor set was obtained from a woman between 18 and 29 years old with type 1 diabetes.

The gene calls are TRBV4-1 and TRBJ1-1; a possible D gene is TRBD1 (5 bases). The V end was cut by 4 bases, the J end by 8 bases, with 17 bases between. The germline gives CDR1 MGHRA, CDR2 YSYEKL. There are 14 residues in the CDR3. The CDR3: CASSRLGREPEAFF. CDR3 sequence (DNA): TGCGCCAGCAGCCGTCTGGGGCGGGAACCCGAAGCTTTCTTT.

The V gene is TRBV4-3, the J gene TRBJ1-2; D is perhaps TRBD1 (5 bases). The CDR3 is made up of 18 amino acids. Germline lookup yields CDR1 LGHNA and CDR2 YSLEER. V gave up 1 base and J gave up 0 bases, with 18 bases separating them. In nucleotides, the CDR3 is TGCGCCAGCAGCCAAGTAGGGACCGGGACGGGGGCTAACTATGGCTACACCTTC. Amino acids: CASSQVGTGTGANYGYTF.